This passage covers 5 T cell receptor beta chains from one sample sequenced in a study of CD8 T cells in ankylosing spondylitis. No cognate antigen is known for these TCRs. General observations from the study: Blood of patients with ankylosing spondylitis appeared to be characterized by a TCR beta motif of several highly homologous variants.

Using its own MiXCR run on the 5' RACE reads, TCRdb lists one record per CDR3 protein. The table includes around 140,000 distinct CDR3 sequences, about 15% detected once. Specimen: blood, either unsorted or a sorted T cell fraction (not recorded which). The receptors stem from a male donor with ankylosing spondylitis.

J is TRBJ2-7 and V is TRBV4-3; D is possibly TRBD2 (6 bases). The length of the CDR3 is 14 residues. Trimming took 5 bases from V and 3 from J, leaving 14 bases between them. Germline V gene lookup returns CDR1 LGHNA and CDR2 YSLEER. CDR3 sequence reads: CASSDGRARYEQYF. CDR3 in DNA: TGCGCCAGCAGCGACGGGAGAGCACGCTACGAGCAGTACTTC.

The chain joins TRBV28 to TRBJ1-5; TRBD1 agrees at 7 bases. CDR1 and CDR2 from the germline V gene are MDHEN and SYDVKM. The V segment lost 4 bases and the J segment 6 bases; nucleotides outside the gene matches: 18. The CDR3 totals 18 residues. The CDR3 DNA follows: TGTGCCAGCAGTTCCCTATTAGGGGGCAGGTTGGAGGGTCAGCCCCAGCATTTT. It encodes CASSSLLGGRLEGQPQHF.

In this sample, this clonotype turned up a few times. V usage is TRBV19 and J usage is TRBJ2-7, with D perhaps matching TRBD1 or TRBD2 (5 bases each). Germline-derived CDR1 and CDR2 are LNHDA and SQIVND (reference sequence). The CDR3 consists of 13 residues. The V and J ends lost 5 bases and 3 bases respectively, with 11 bases between them. CDR3 DNA sequence: TGTGCCAGTAGTGTCCGGGACGGCTACGAGCAGTACTTC. Protein product: CASSVRDGYEQYF.

This clonotype has more than one count but fewer than ten. The rearrangement uses TRBV19 and TRBJ2-1; D uncertain. Germline values: CDR1 LNHDA, CDR2 SQIVND (reference sequence). Trimming took off 3 bases at V and 4 bases at J, with 7 bases between the two ends. The CDR3 spans 13 residues. The CDR3 region is CASSITEYNEQFF. In DNA, the CDR3 is TGTGCCAGTAGTATCACGGAGTACAATGAGCAGTTCTTC.

The chain joins TRBV29-1 to TRBJ1-1; no reliable D call. The CDR3 runs 12 residues. V was pared by 7 bases and J by 4 bases, with 13 bases between. Germline CDR1 and CDR2: SQVTM and ANQGSEA. The CDR3 is CSAPEGGTEAFF. The CDR3 DNA is TGCAGCGCGCCCGAGGGAGGCACTGAAGCTTTCTTT. The whole variable domain, filled in from reference TRBV29-1 and TRBJ1-1, reads SAVISQKPSRDICQRGTSLTIQCQVDSQVTMMFWYRQQPGQSLTLIATANQGSEATYESGFVIDKFPISRPNLTFSTLTVSNMSPEDSSIYLCSAPEGGTEAFFGQGTRLTVV.